The sequence of this T cell receptor beta chain was determined in a study of T cell changes during pregnancy in multiple sclerosis. This CDR3 region has 15 residues. CDR1 is SEHNR, CDR2 FQNEAQ, per germline (reference sequence). Trimming stripped 3 bases from V and 4 bases from J, with 15 bases between. Libraries were prepared by immunoSEQ multiplex PCR; TCRdb keeps only in-frame clonotypes and omits some of them. The sample holds roughly 40,000 clones; 85% to 95% are singletons and the top ten take 1% to 1.5%. This material consisted of peripheral blood, taken before pregnancy. The chain has TRBV7-9 and TRBJ1-1, with D hard to call. This sequence was found in a female donor with multiple sclerosis, enrolled in a pregnancy study. CDR3 protein: CASSLGSGWSTEAFF. CDR3 sequence (DNA): TGTGCCAGCAGCTTGGGGTCGGGGTGGTCCACTGAAGCTTTCTTT.